This entry lists 9 T cell receptor beta chains sequenced from one sample in a study of blood T cell repertoires in COVID-19 (dated by TCRdb to about 2020). Library construction relied on the immunoSEQ multiplex PCR assay. Held by TCRdb, this immuneACCESS table contains in-frame sequences only and omits some clones. Under half of the omission traces to an unresolved V gene where checked; the cause of the rest is unknown. This sample gives about 190,000 clones in total; approximately 80% of them show up just once. The ten largest clones represent 12% of the sample. Sequenced sample: peripheral blood. The receptors shown here come from a woman in her fifties or sixties with acute or convalescent COVID-19.

This chain links TRBV10-3 with TRBJ1-1; 9 bases fit TRBD1. The V gene's germline CDR1 is ENHRY and CDR2 SYGVKD. This CDR3 is 15 amino acids long. Losses at the gene ends were 3 bases for V and 4 bases for J; bases not matched to a gene: 6. This CDR3 is CAISDWETGGTEAFF. The CDR3 coding sequence is TGTGCCATCAGTGATTGGGAGACAGGGGGCACTGAAGCTTTCTTT.

J is TRBJ1-1 and V is TRBV6-2 or TRBV6-3, with no clear D. The germline CDR1 and CDR2 sequences are MNHEY and SVGEGT. The CDR3 spans 14 residues. V lost 2 bases to trimming and J lost 5 bases, with 12 bases between them. CDR3 amino acids: CASSYNTELTEAFF. The CDR3, as DNA: TGTGCCAGCAGTTACAACACAGAGTTGACTGAAGCTTTCTTT.

The chain has TRBV3-1 (or the pseudogene TRBV3-2) and TRBJ2-5, with unresolved D. V was cut by 4 bases and J by 5 bases, with 14 bases left in between. Germline CDR1 and CDR2: LGHDT and YNNKEL (reference sequence). The CDR3 covers 14 residues. The CDR3 is CASSPSGSRETQYF. The CDR3 coding sequence is TGTGCCAGCAGCCCCTCGGGTAGTAGGGAGACCCAGTACTTC.

V and J are TRBV7-2 and TRBJ1-1; TRBD1 is a possible D gene (5 bases). Trimming removed 1 base at V and 4 bases at J, with 13 bases between. Germline V gives CDR1 SGHTA, CDR2 FQGNSA. The CDR3 contains 15 residues. The CDR3 region is CASSLGGSAATEAFF. The CDR3 DNA reads as TGTGCCAGCAGCTTAGGGGGCAGTGCGGCCACTGAAGCTTTCTTT.

This chain links TRBV28 with TRBJ1-4, with 10 positions matching TRBD1. This CDR3 region has 15 residues. The V gene's germline CDR1 is MDHEN and CDR2 SYDVKM. Trimming cost V 2 bases and J 8 bases; bases outside gene matches: 5. CDR3 bases: TGTGCCAGCAGTTTACTGGACAGGGGGAACGAAAAACTGTTTTTT. Translated: CASSLLDRGNEKLFF.

This clone has just a few counts. The J gene is TRBJ1-4, the V gene TRBV2; perhaps TRBD1 as D (5 bases). Trimming stripped 6 bases from V and 0 bases from J, with 11 bases between. Germline V lookup: CDR1 SNHLY, CDR2 FYNNEI. This CDR3 is built from 15 residues. This CDR3 is CASRTPGSTNEKLFF. The CDR3 nucleotides read TGTGCCAGCAGAACCCCAGGGTCAACTAATGAAAAACTGTTTTTT.

V usage is TRBV19 and J usage is TRBJ1-2; tentative D call: TRBD1 (6 bases). CDR1 and CDR2 (germline): LNHDA, SQIVND (reference sequence). The CDR3 covers 15 residues. The V and J ends lost 4 bases and 1 base respectively, with 13 bases between them. CDR3 sequence (DNA): TGTGCCAGTAGTAAATTGGACAGTATTAACTATGGCTACACCTTC. Translation gives CASSKLDSINYGYTF.

The chain combines TRBV5-1 with TRBJ2-7; 9 nucleotides agree with TRBD2. This CDR3 region has 14 residues. The V gene's germline CDR1 is SGHRS and CDR2 YFSETQ. The V and J ends lost 5 bases and 3 bases, in that order; junction bases with no gene match: 6. The DNA of the CDR3 is TGCGCCAGCAGGCAAGCGGGAGGTATCTACGAGCAGTACTTC. This sequence encodes CASRQAGGIYEQYF.

This clone has only one observation. V usage is TRBV6-5 and J usage is TRBJ1-1; 10 bases are a match to TRBD1. The ends lost 7 bases at V and 6 bases at J; junction bases unmatched: 11. The CDR3 covers 15 residues. Germline-derived CDR1 and CDR2 are MNHEY and SVGAGI. As DNA, the CDR3 is TGTGCCAGCACCAAAAGGGGACAGGGGATCGCTGAAGCTTTCTTT. It encodes CASTKRGQGIAEAFF.